Below are 25 T cell receptor beta chains sequenced from a single sample in a study of blood T cells in healthy people across ages. The second PCR ran roughly 7 to 12 cycles with a sample-barcoded 5' primer and J-beta primers. TCRdb itself ran the 5' RACE reads through MiXCR, one entry per CDR3 protein. This table has over 1,500,000 distinct CDR3 sequences, about 50% appearing once. Sequenced sample: blood. The receptors were sampled from a woman aged 40 to 50 in good health.

This rearrangement joins TRBV28 to TRBJ1-6; D is perhaps TRBD1 (6 bases). CDR3 length: 16 residues. CDR1 and CDR2 (germline): MDHEN, SYDVKM. V lost 8 bases, J lost 6 bases, and 20 bases lay in between. The CDR3 loop reads CASGRALQGFNSPLHF. As DNA, the CDR3 is TGTGCCAGCGGAAGAGCCCTACAGGGTTTTAATTCACCCCTCCACTTT.

The chain couples TRBV29-1 to TRBJ2-1; maybe TRBD1 (6 bases). The germline CDR1 and CDR2 sequences are SQVTM and ANQGSEA. The CDR3 length is 12 residues. CDR3 amino acids: CTAGDSYNEQFF. CDR3 sequence (DNA): TGCACCGCAGGGGATTCCTACAATGAGCAGTTCTTC.

A few counts support this clonotype. This chain uses TRBV6-5 with TRBJ1-1; D is unresolved. The CDR3 is 14 amino acids. Per the germline V gene, CDR1 is MNHEY and CDR2 is SVGAGI. Trimming left V 0 bases short and J 1 base short, with 6 bases between. In nucleotides, the CDR3 is TGTGCCAGCAGTTACTCGCGGAGGAACACTGAAGCTTTCTTT. Translated: CASSYSRRNTEAFF.

The rearrangement links TRBV27 to TRBJ1-2; TRBD1 might be the D (5 bases). Germline-derived CDR1 and CDR2 are MNHEY and SMNVEV (reference sequence). V was clipped by 3 bases and J by 2 bases, with 10 bases between them. The CDR3 contains 14 residues. The CDR3 region is CASSFGARNYGYTF. CDR3 nucleotide sequence: TGTGCCAGCAGTTTTGGGGCGAGAAACTATGGCTACACCTTC.

DNA for the CDR3: TGCAGTGCTAGAGATGCACGAGGAAATAATGAGCAGTTCTTC. Translation gives CSARDARGNNEQFF. The chain links TRBV20-1 to TRBJ2-1; D is unresolved. In germline, CDR1 is DFQATT, CDR2 SNEGSKA (reference sequence). The germline V and J ends were trimmed by 0 bases and 7 bases, with 13 bases remaining between them. The CDR3 spans 14 residues.

This clonotype occurred a few times. The chain uses TRBV7-9 and TRBJ2-1, with D perhaps assigned TRBD1 or TRBD2 (5 bases each). This CDR3 comprises 10 residues. Germline assignment: CDR1 SEHNR and CDR2 FQNEAQ (reference sequence). V was shortened by 8 bases and J by 8 bases, with 7 bases between the two germline ends. The CDR3 spells CASGGYEQFF. CDR3 DNA: TGTGCCAGCGGGGGATATGAGCAGTTCTTC.

J is TRBJ1-1 and V is TRBV2; D not resolved. Per germline, CDR1 SNHLY and CDR2 FYNNEI. V lost 2 bases, J lost 8 bases, and 15 bases lay in between. The CDR3 runs 14 residues. This CDR3 reads CASSESAATTEAFF. DNA of the CDR3: TGTGCCAGCAGTGAATCAGCGGCAACGACGGAAGCTTTCTTT.

On this clonotype: One end of the junction varies from germline; a read error may be responsible. The chain combines TRBV2 with TRBJ1-5; TRBD1 matches 9 bases. The germline V gene encodes CDR1 SNHLY and CDR2 FYNNEI. This CDR3 has 15 residues. CDR3 sequence reads: CVSSEWGQGNQPQHF. The CDR3, as DNA: TGTGTCAGCAGTGAGTGGGGACAGGGTAATCAGCCCCAGCATTTT.

The gene calls are TRBV4-1 and TRBJ2-7; D remains unclear. The CDR3 totals 13 residues. From germline, CDR1 is MGHRA and CDR2 YSYEKL. Trimming removed 0 bases at V and 7 bases at J, with 10 bases between. The CDR3 here is CASSQDPLYEQYF. CDR3 nucleotides: TGCGCCAGCAGCCAAGATCCATTGTATGAGCAGTACTTC.

This clonotype was recorded a few times. V gene TRBV20-1 combines with J gene TRBJ2-5, with TRBD2 identical over 12 bases. V lost 6 bases to trimming and J lost 5 bases; unmatched junction nucleotides: 16. The CDR3 contains 17 residues. Germline values: CDR1 DFQATT, CDR2 SNEGSKA (reference sequence). CDR3 nucleotide sequence: TGCAGTGCCCGGTTTTTCGGACTAGCGGGGCTCGAGGAGACCCAGTACTTC. Its protein product is CSARFFGLAGLEETQYF.

This chain uses TRBV9 with TRBJ1-2; D possibly corresponds to TRBD1 (6 bases). Between the trimmed V and J ends, which lost 6 bases and 2 bases, there was a span of 23 bases. This CDR3 contains 17 residues. The germline V gene has CDR1 SGDLS and CDR2 YYNGEE. The CDR3 nucleotides read TGTGCCAGCAACAGTCTGGGGGGGCCGCATACAAACTATGGCTACACCTTC. As protein: CASNSLGGPHTNYGYTF.

This rearrangement joins TRBV29-1 to TRBJ1-1, with a tentative D call TRBD1 (6 bases). CDR1 SQVTM and CDR2 ANQGSEA come from the germline V gene. CDR3 length: 11 amino acids. The V end was cut by 7 bases, the J end by 6 bases, with 12 bases between. The chain's CDR3 is CSGQDIAEAFF. CDR3 DNA: TGCAGCGGACAGGATATCGCTGAAGCTTTCTTT.

The chain joins TRBV7-2 to TRBJ1-3; D call uncertain. The CDR3 is 15 amino acids. The germline gives CDR1 SGHTA, CDR2 FQGNSA. Between the trimmed V and J ends, which lost 1 base and 0 bases, there was a span of 7 bases. The CDR3 loop reads CASSLEAFSGNTIYF. The CDR3, as DNA: TGTGCCAGCAGCTTAGAAGCTTTCTCTGGAAACACCATATATTTT.

The chain couples TRBV12-3 or TRBV12-4 to TRBJ2-3; 7 bases map to TRBD1. The length of the CDR3 is 15 residues. J was trimmed by 2 bases and V by 3 bases; bases with no gene match: 5. CDR3 sequence (DNA): TGTGCCAGCAGTTTCTCCGGACAGGCCACAGATACGCAGTATTTT. It translates to CASSFSGQATDTQYF.

This clonotype was seen only a few times. This chain connects TRBV4-1 to TRBJ2-5; D call uncertain. This CDR3 has 14 residues. Germline CDR1 MGHRA, CDR2 YSYEKL. Trimming shortened V by 4 bases and J by 1 base, and 10 bases separated the two germline ends. The CDR3 sequence is CASSRAETQETQYF. In DNA, the CDR3 is TGCGCCAGCAGCCGGGCAGAGACCCAAGAGACCCAGTACTTC.

This clonotype has only a few counts. This chain links TRBV20-1 with TRBJ2-3, with D tentatively TRBD1 or TRBD2 (6 bases each). In germline, CDR1 is DFQATT, CDR2 SNEGSKA (reference sequence). V was clipped by 1 base and J by 1 base, with 12 bases between them. There are 15 residues in the CDR3. CDR3 DNA: TGCAGTGCTAGAGGCCGGGGGCAGCGCACAGATACGCAGTATTTT. As protein: CSARGRGQRTDTQYF.

About this clonotype: A read error may account for a junction end that differs from germline. The chain recombines TRBV6-6 with TRBJ1-2; D not certain. From germline, CDR1 is MNHNY and CDR2 SVGAGI (reference sequence). The CDR3 runs 14 residues. As DNA, the CDR3 is TGTGCCAGCAGTAACTCGGGGATCCCGGGTGGCTACACCTTC. Translating it yields CASSNSGIPGGYTF.

The CDR3 sequence is CASSHPGVSGETQYF. CDR3 bases: TGTGCCAGCAGTCACCCCGGGGTTTCAGGAGAGACCCAGTACTTC. The chain couples TRBV12-3 or TRBV12-4 to TRBJ2-5; tentative D call: TRBD2 (5 bases). Trimming cost V 5 bases and J 4 bases, with 17 bases left between them. This CDR3 has 15 amino acids.

The CDR3 DNA follows: TGTGCCAGCAGTGACTCACTAGCTTTAACAGATACGCAGTATTTT. Encoded protein: CASSDSLALTDTQYF. The gene calls are TRBV2 and TRBJ2-3, with D possibly being TRBD2 (6 bases). The germline V and J ends were trimmed by 3 bases and 3 bases, with 13 bases remaining between them. The CDR3 runs 15 residues. Looked up from germline, CDR1 is SNHLY and CDR2 is FYNNEI.

This clonotype was recorded once. The rearrangement joins TRBV6-6 to TRBJ2-7; TRBD2 agrees at 7 bases. V shed 3 bases and J 3 bases; nucleotides not matched to a gene: 14. There are 17 residues in the CDR3. The germline gives CDR1 MNHNY, CDR2 SVGAGI (reference sequence). In nucleotides, the CDR3 is TGTGCCAGCAGTTATCCCCTGGGGGGGTCTGGCGACTACGAGCAGTACTTC. Encoded protein: CASSYPLGGSGDYEQYF.

This clonotype was seen once. This chain joins TRBV6-1 and TRBJ2-2; D is possibly TRBD1 or TRBD2 (5 bases each). Trimming removed 4 bases at V and 7 bases at J, with 13 bases between. CDR3 size: 14 residues. The germline gives CDR1 MNHNS, CDR2 SASEGT. CDR3 sequence: CASSVEGTVGELFF. CDR3 nucleotide sequence: TGTGCCAGCAGTGTAGAAGGGACGGTCGGGGAGCTGTTTTTT.

The chain is built from TRBV7-3 and TRBJ1-2; a possible D gene is TRBD1 (5 bases). The germline V gene encodes CDR1 SGHTA and CDR2 FQGTGA. Deletions cut 7 bases from V and 7 bases from J, with 16 bases between. The CDR3 spans 13 residues. CDR3 loop: CASTIPGQRGYTF. The CDR3 coding sequence is TGTGCCAGCACCATCCCAGGGCAGCGTGGCTACACCTTC.

This chain links TRBV7-2 with TRBJ2-1, with D tentatively TRBD2 (6 bases). Germline values: CDR1 SGHTA, CDR2 FQGNSA. The CDR3 has 15 residues. Trimming pared 0 bases from V and 6 bases from J, leaving 12 bases between. The CDR3 is CASSLAGGIFNEQFF. CDR3 in DNA: TGTGCCAGCAGCTTAGCTGGAGGGATTTTCAATGAGCAGTTCTTC.

For the CDR3, the DNA is TGTGCCAGCAGCTTACCATTGAGACTAGCGGATTCTAACCCTTTCAATGAGCAGTTCTTC. This gives the protein CASSLPLRLADSNPFNEQFF. The chain uses TRBV7-2 and TRBJ2-1, with 9 bases matching TRBD2. CDR1 SGHTA and CDR2 FQGNSA come from the germline V gene. The CDR3 covers 20 residues. The J segment lost 6 bases and the V segment lost 2 bases, leaving 20 bases of the junction unmatched.

This chain uses TRBV12-3 or TRBV12-4 with TRBJ2-1; 8 nucleotides match TRBD1. This CDR3 has 16 residues. J gave up 6 bases and V 4 bases, and 11 bases lay outside the gene matches. CDR3 loop: CASSSPGQGIINEQFF. CDR3 in DNA: TGTGCCAGCAGTTCGCCCGGACAGGGAATAATCAATGAGCAGTTCTTC.